The 3 T cell receptor beta chains below come from one sample, sequenced in a study of T cell responses to AZD1222 COVID-19 vaccine. The table came from immunoSEQ multiplex PCR; TCRdb's copy has only in-frame clones and leaves some out. In the table there are fewer than 150,000 clones, about 92% of which are singletons. The material was peripheral blood, obtained 28 days after the second AZD1222 dose. Source of these receptors: an adult who received the AZD1222 COVID-19 vaccine.

This clone appeared a single time. V usage is TRBV28 and J usage is TRBJ1-2; perhaps TRBD1 as D (6 bases). CDR3 size: 15 residues. Trimming left V 5 bases short and J 3 bases short, with 16 bases between. Germline V lookup: CDR1 MDHEN, CDR2 SYDVKM. DNA for the CDR3: TGTGCCAGCAGTCCCCGGTCAGGGGTACACTATGGCTACACCTTC. Amino acids: CASSPRSGVHYGYTF.

This chain joins TRBV14 and TRBJ1-6, with D possibly being TRBD1 (5 bases). V gave up 1 base and J gave up 3 bases, with 7 bases separating them. The germline gives CDR1 SGHDN, CDR2 FVKESK. This CDR3 has 15 amino acids. The CDR3 protein is CASSQGQRYNSPLHF. For the CDR3, the DNA is TGTGCCAGCAGCCAAGGACAGCGCTATAATTCACCCCTCCACTTT.

This chain connects TRBV6-1 to TRBJ1-6; D not resolved. This CDR3 comprises 17 residues. Germline V gene lookup returns CDR1 MNHNS and CDR2 SASEGT. Trimming shortened V by 4 bases and J by 7 bases, and 20 bases separated the two germline ends. The CDR3 sequence is CASSGGGVWKPNSPLHF. DNA for the CDR3: TGTGCCAGCAGTGGGGGTGGGGTGTGGAAACCGAATTCACCCCTCCACTTT.